This T cell receptor (beta chain) comes out of a study of cytomegalovirus exposure and HLA in healthy donors. Only one count was recorded for this clone. Its target is unknown. Different DNA sequences within this sample yield the same CDR3. Trimming took 6 bases from V and 3 from J, leaving 6 bases between them. Germline V gene sequence: CDR1 MNHNS, CDR2 SASEGT. This CDR3 contains 11 residues. It was with 60 Vbeta and 13 Jbeta primers that the PCR ran. The table came from immunoSEQ multiplex PCR; TCRdb's copy has only in-frame clones and leaves some out. The data contain 250,000 to 350,000 clones, roughly 88% of them singletons. Findings and limits, study-wide: Across donors, sequencing depth was assumed by presence/absence analyses to be roughly uniform. Specific recognition of CMV antigens was confirmed in vitro for a few chains (all CMV-associated). As was reported, the HLA-A and HLA-B alleles of most subjects were accurately predicted from TCR beta sequences. By a later analysis, the bulk of CMV-associated TCR beta chains appeared HLA-restricted.

This TCR derives from a man between 35 and 55 years old in good health and CMV-seropositive. Sequencing input: PBMCs. The rearrangement uses TRBV6-1 and TRBJ2-7; D unresolved. In DNA form, the CDR3 reads TGTGCCAGCAGCTTTAACTACGAGCAGTACTTC. Translation gives CASSFNYEQYF.